The subject of this entry is one T cell receptor beta chain. Its antigen is not identified. This entry is derived from a study of CD8+ T cells in alopecia areata. As for the study in general: Each day, treated patients took oral tofacitinib twice, at 5 to 10 mg per dose. General study findings and limits: Clarity of TCR sharing across patients fell short of that in mice, possibly HLA-related.

Extracted from the samples, RNA was reverse transcribed into cDNA to serve as the sequencing template. Assay used: immunoSEQ multiplex PCR; TCRdb lists only in-frame clones, some missing. The table lists over 150,000 clones, 45% to 75% of them singletons. Germline V gene data show CDR1 as GTSNPN and CDR2 as SVGIG (reference sequence). This CDR3 is 14 amino acids long. The V end lost 0 bases, the J end lost 3 bases, and 10 bases lay between the germline ends. The treatment is: oral pan-JAK inhibitor, 5-10 mg twice daily. The study team obtained lesional scalp punch biopsies and peripheral blood from alopecia areata patients.

The material was CD4+ T cells sorted from blood, obtained at week 4, from a patient treated with tofacitinib. The chain carries TRBV30 and TRBJ2-3, with no clear D. The source of this sequence is a human donor with alopecia areata. DNA of the CDR3: TGTGCCTGGAGTGTTAAGCTTTTTACAGATACGCAGTATTTT. This encodes CAWSVKLFTDTQYF.